Shown below are 15 T cell receptor beta chains from a single sample sequenced in a study of shared T cell receptors in the human thymus. TCRdb's copy holds only in-frame clones and misses some; the assay was immunoSEQ multiplex PCR. The data hold hundreds of thousands of clones, with approximately 95% observed a single time. The sequencing sample was made of thymocytes. The receptors stem from a human donor.

The chain uses TRBV7-9 and TRBJ2-5, with 11 bases lining up with TRBD2. J gave up 3 bases and V 5 bases, and 17 bases lay outside the gene matches. The CDR3 has 19 residues. Germline V gene lookup returns CDR1 SEHNR and CDR2 FQNEAQ (reference sequence). The CDR3 DNA is TGTGCCAGCAGCCCGGGACTAGCGGAAACTGAGGAGGGGGAAGAGACCCAGTACTTC. The encoded protein is CASSPGLAETEEGEETQYF.

The chain joins TRBV30 to TRBJ2-1; 13 nucleotides align to TRBD2. Germline assignment: CDR1 GTSNPN and CDR2 SVGIG (reference sequence). V was clipped by 6 bases and J by 7 bases; unmatched bases: 12. This CDR3 is built from 16 residues. CDR3 in DNA: TGTGCCTGTTTGCCCCCGACTAGCGGGAGGCGTAATGAGCAGTTCTTC. Protein product: CACLPPTSGRRNEQFF. Looking up the rest from reference TRBV30 and TRBJ2-1 gives the full variable domain: SQTIHQWPATLVQPVGSPLSLECTVEGTSNPNLYWYRQAAGRGLQLLFYSVGIGQISSEVPQNLSASRPQDRQFILSSKKLLLSDSGFYLCACLPPTSGRRNEQFFGPGTRLTVL.

This clone was observed once. This rearrangement joins TRBV10-1 to TRBJ1-1, with 7 bases matching TRBD1. The junction had 5 bases not matched to a gene; V was cut back by 6 bases and J by 7 bases. This CDR3 contains 12 residues. The germline gives CDR1 WNHNN, CDR2 SYGVQD (reference sequence). The CDR3 loop is CASRSDRDEAFF. The CDR3 bases are TGCGCCAGCAGATCCGACAGGGATGAAGCTTTCTTT.

V and J are TRBV11-2 and TRBJ1-1; 7 positions agree with TRBD1. The CDR3 is 13 amino acids. In germline, CDR1 is SGHAT, CDR2 FQNNGV. Trimming removed 5 bases from V and 5 bases from J; junction bases left unmatched: 5. For the CDR3, the DNA is TGTGCCAGCAGCCCGGGACAGCAAACTGAAGCTTTCTTT. It encodes CASSPGQQTEAFF.

The chain combines TRBV7-3 with TRBJ2-1; 9 nucleotides match TRBD2. The germline CDR1 and CDR2 sequences are SGHTA and FQGTGA. This CDR3 has 17 residues. V was pared by 1 base and J by 7 bases, with 11 bases of the junction left unmatched. CDR3 nucleotides: TGTGCCAGCAGCTTAAGGCTGGGACTAGCTGGAGATAATGAGCAGTTCTTC. This encodes CASSLRLGLAGDNEQFF.

The chain carries TRBV4-1 and TRBJ2-7; D unclear. The CDR3 runs to 16 residues. Germline CDR1 MGHRA, CDR2 YSYEKL. The V and J ends lost 0 bases and 0 bases respectively, with 12 bases between them. This CDR3 reads CASSQDRRESSYEQYF. CDR3 sequence (DNA): TGCGCCAGCAGCCAAGATCGAAGGGAAAGCTCCTACGAGCAGTACTTC.

This clone showed up just once. This sequence joins TRBV2 and TRBJ2-7; no definite D call. V lost 3 bases to trimming and J lost 2 bases, with 14 bases between them. CDR3 size: 15 residues. In germline, CDR1 is SNHLY, CDR2 FYNNEI. The CDR3 is CASSDGWAHAYEQYF. CDR3 sequence (DNA): TGTGCCAGCAGTGATGGTTGGGCCCATGCCTACGAGCAGTACTTC. Supplemented by reference TRBV2 and TRBJ2-7, the full variable domain reads EPEVTQTPSHQVTQMGQEVILRCVPISNHLYFYWYRQILGQKVEFLVSFYNNEISEKSEIFDDQFSVERPDGSNFTLKIRSTKLEDSAMYFCASSDGWAHAYEQYFGPGTRLTVT.

The genes are TRBV6-1 and TRBJ2-4, with unresolved D. This CDR3 spans 15 amino acids. CDR1 is MNHNS and CDR2 is SASEGT in the germline V gene. The ends were cut back, 6 bases at V and 6 bases at J, with 18 bases in the middle. CDR3 loop: CASSFWADKLNIQYF. CDR3 DNA sequence: TGTGCCAGCAGCTTCTGGGCTGATAAATTAAACATTCAGTACTTC.

This chain links TRBV6-1 with TRBJ1-1, with D unresolved. CDR3 length: 15 residues. Deletions cut 1 base from V and 0 bases from J, with 9 bases between. Per the germline V gene, CDR1 is MNHNS and CDR2 is SASEGT. In DNA form, the CDR3 reads TGTGCCAGCAGTGAAGTTAGACGGATGAACACTGAAGCTTTCTTT. Its translation is CASSEVRRMNTEAFF.

This chain connects TRBV5-4 to TRBJ2-5; D unresolved. The germline CDR1 and CDR2 sequences are SGHNT and YYREEE (reference sequence). Between the trimmed V and J ends, which lost 0 bases and 4 bases, there was a span of 13 bases. This CDR3 is 15 amino acids long. CDR3 residues: CASSLGGRVTETQYF. CDR3 DNA sequence: TGTGCCAGCAGCTTGGGAGGCCGGGTCACAGAGACCCAGTACTTC. The full variable domain, in which reference TRBV5-4 and TRBJ2-5 provide the parts outside the CDR3, is ETGVTQSPTHLIKTRGQQVTLRCSSQSGHNTVSWYQQALGQGPQFIFQYYREEENGRGNFPPRFSGLQFPNYSSELNVNALELDDSALYLCASSLGGRVTETQYFGPGTRLLVL.

The chain employs TRBV7-9 and TRBJ1-1; D not certain. The V end lost 4 bases, the J end lost 7 bases, and 4 bases lay between the germline ends. The germline gives CDR1 SEHNR, CDR2 FQNEAQ (reference sequence). The CDR3 has 10 residues. The CDR3 nucleotides are TGTGCCAGCAGCTCTATTGAAGCTTTCTTT. It codes for CASSSIEAFF.

CDR3 nucleotide sequence: TGTGCCAGCAGTACACTGAGGGCCTACAACAATGAGCAGTTCTTC. Translating gives CASSTLRAYNNEQFF. This chain uses TRBV7-3 with TRBJ2-1; weak D call: TRBD2 (5 bases). The ends were cut back, 6 bases at V and 5 bases at J, with 17 bases in the middle. This CDR3 spans 15 amino acids. From germline, CDR1 is SGHTA and CDR2 FQGTGA. Together with reference TRBV7-3 and TRBJ2-1, the CDR3 gives the full variable domain: GAGVSQTPSNKVTEKGKYVELRCDPISGHTALYWYRQSLGQGPEFLIYFQGTGAADDSGLPNDRFFAVRPEGSVSTLKIQRTERGDSAVYLCASSTLRAYNNEQFFGPGTRLTVL.

V usage is TRBV27 and J usage is TRBJ2-1; 12 positions agree with TRBD2. The CDR3 has 17 residues. The V gene end was trimmed by 2 bases and the J gene end by 7 bases; junction bases not matched to a gene: 9. Per germline, CDR1 MNHEY and CDR2 SMNVEV (reference sequence). CDR3 DNA: TGTGCCAGCAGTTTACTAGCGGGAGGGATCTTTCCGAATGAGCAGTTCTTC. Its protein is CASSLLAGGIFPNEQFF.

This sequence joins TRBV19 and TRBJ2-7, with 7 bases matching TRBD1. Germline-derived CDR1 and CDR2 are LNHDA and SQIVND (reference sequence). The CDR3 has 16 amino acids. V was pared by 6 bases and J by 4 bases, with 15 bases of the junction left unmatched. In DNA, the CDR3 is TGTGCCAGTAGCCAATCCCCGGGACAGAGACTTTACGAGCAGTACTTC. It is translated as CASSQSPGQRLYEQYF.

J is TRBJ1-4 and V is TRBV5-1, with a possible D match to TRBD1 (6 bases). The germline gives CDR1 SGHRS, CDR2 YFSETQ. This CDR3 spans 15 amino acids. V was cut by 5 bases and J by 0 bases, with 11 bases left in between. The CDR3 is CASRRDTATNEKLFF. CDR3 coding DNA: TGCGCCAGCAGACGGGACACCGCAACTAATGAAAAACTGTTTTTT.